Presented here are 11 T cell receptor beta chains from one specimen sequenced in a study of metastatic and nonmetastatic thyroid tumors (dated by TCRdb to the early 2020s). Libraries were constructed by PCR. These reads were obtained on an Illumina HiSeq 4000. TCRdb redid the processing of the public reads, applying fastp at Q25 and MiXCR, and retained in-frame beta chains. For this sample there are roughly 15,000 clones; under 35% appear just once. 8% to 11% of the sample comes from the top ten. No patient had received any treatment before thyroid surgery. Sequencing used blood. These receptors all come from a female donor with papillary thyroid cancer or a benign thyroid nodule (not recorded which). Some clones in this sample may be carry-over from other donors' samples.

The chain has TRBV12-3 or TRBV12-4 and TRBJ1-1; 10 positions match TRBD1. The CDR3 is 13 amino acids. Trimming at V came to 10 bases and at J to 5 bases, leaving 7 bases not matched to a gene. CDR3 residues: CAIDRTGGTEAFF. CDR3 DNA: TGTGCCATCGACAGGACAGGGGGGACTGAAGCTTTCTTT.

This clone was observed at least ten times. This chain links TRBV9 with TRBJ2-5, with a tentative D call TRBD2 (5 bases). The V gene lost 0 bases and the J gene lost 2 bases, with 14 bases spanning the gap. Germline CDR1 SGDLS, CDR2 YYNGEE. The CDR3 sequence is 16 residues long. The CDR3 sequence is CASSVAEDLVQETQYF. The DNA of the CDR3 is TGTGCCAGCAGCGTAGCGGAGGACTTAGTTCAAGAGACCCAGTACTTC.

This clone is labeled medium-sized. The CDR3 reads CASSDSGSSYNSPLHF. CDR3 DNA: TGTGCCAGCAGTGACTCAGGCAGCTCCTATAATTCACCCCTCCACTTT. The rearrangement uses TRBV6-4 and TRBJ1-6; D gene ambiguous. Germline V gene lookup returns CDR1 MRHNA and CDR2 SNTAGT. With 0 bases removed from V and 0 bases from J, the gap between germline ends came to 6 bases. The CDR3 spans 16 residues.

Comment on this clone: This may arise from a read error, as a much more abundant clone is one base away. The CDR3 carries no conserved terminal phenylalanine or tryptophan, so it likely arises from a read error. The V gene is TRBV30, the J gene TRBJ2-3, with D possibly matching TRBD2 (7 bases). Germline-derived CDR1 and CDR2 are GTSNPN and SVGIG (reference sequence). The CDR3 has 14 amino acids. The CDR3 protein is CALAGPGGTDTQYL. The CDR3 DNA reads TGTGCTTTAGCAGGGCCGGGGGGCACCGATACGCAGTATCTT.

This clone is deemed medium-sized. The CDR3 DNA is TGTGCCAGTAGTATCGGCCAGGGGGCCGAGACCCAGTACTTC. This gives the protein CASSIGQGAETQYF. The V and J genes are TRBV19 and TRBJ2-5; 8 nucleotides match TRBD1. The CDR3 runs to 14 residues. Germline CDR1 is LNHDA and CDR2 is SQIVND (reference sequence). The J segment lost 5 bases and the V segment lost 3 bases, leaving 5 bases of the junction unmatched.

The V call is TRBV11-2, the J call TRBJ2-1; either TRBD1 or TRBD2 may fit D (5 bases each). V lost 1 base and J 4 bases, leaving 5 bases between the germline ends. There are 13 residues in the CDR3. CDR1 is SGHAT and CDR2 is FQNNGV in the germline V gene. The CDR3 DNA sequence: TGTGCCAGCAGCTTAGGGGGGTACAATGAGCAGTTCTTC. This codes for CASSLGGYNEQFF.

This clone is classed as medium-sized. Other DNA sequences within the sample encode an identical CDR3. This chain connects TRBV6-2 or TRBV6-3 to TRBJ1-1; TRBD1 might be the D (6 bases). Germline CDR1 and CDR2: MNHEY and SVGEGT. V dropped 0 bases and J dropped 1 base, with 6 bases sitting between them. The CDR3 totals 14 residues. In nucleotides, the CDR3 is TGTGCCAGCAGTTACTCGACAGGGAACACTGAAGCTTTCTTT. Translated, it gives CASSYSTGNTEAFF.

This clone is a singleton in its sample. V usage is TRBV5-1 and J usage is TRBJ1-1; D is undetermined. Germline CDR1 reads SGHRS; CDR2 reads YFSETQ. Trimming removed 0 bases at V and 1 base at J, with 10 bases between. The CDR3 is made up of 15 amino acids. The chain's CDR3 is CASSLDGVTNTEAFF. As DNA, the CDR3 is TGCGCCAGCAGCTTGGATGGGGTGACGAACACTGAAGCTTTCTTT.

By frequency in the sample, this clone is medium-sized. This chain joins TRBV11-2 and TRBJ1-6; tentative D call: TRBD1 (5 bases). Between the trimmed V and J ends, which lost 3 bases and 5 bases, there was a span of 8 bases. CDR1 is SGHAT, CDR2 FQNNGV, per germline. The CDR3 is 14 amino acids. CDR3 sequence: CASSFPQDNSPLHF. CDR3 coding DNA: TGTGCCAGCAGCTTTCCACAGGATAATTCACCCCTCCACTTT.

This clone was recorded many times. The chain carries TRBV14 and TRBJ1-1, with D perhaps matching TRBD1 (5 bases). Germline assignment: CDR1 SGHDN and CDR2 FVKESK. Trimming removed 0 bases from V and 6 bases from J, with 14 bases in between. The CDR3 spans 15 residues. The CDR3 DNA is TGTGCCAGCAGCCAAGAACAGGCCTACCGACCTGAAGCTTTCTTT. Translating gives CASSQEQAYRPEAFF.

This clone occurred many times. V usage is TRBV3-1 and J usage is TRBJ1-3; 7 positions agree with TRBD1. CDR1 and CDR2 from the germline V gene are LGHDT and YNNKEL (reference sequence). Trimming cost V 4 bases and J 0 bases; bases outside gene matches: 9. The CDR3 is 17 residues long. The CDR3 sequence is CASSPQGGGSSGNTIYF. The CDR3 DNA is TGTGCCAGCAGCCCCCAGGGGGGAGGCAGCTCTGGAAACACCATATATTTT.